The rows below give T cell receptor beta chains drawn from one sample of a study of CD8 T cells in Susac syndrome. Each CDR3 protein is one row after TCRdb ran MiXCR on the immunoSEQ multiplex PCR reads. The table lists around 140,000 distinct CDR3 sequences, around 86% of them singletons. Sequencing was performed on CD8+ T cells from PBMCs. The receptors here all came from a human donor with multiple sclerosis. Both conserved end residues are part of each CDR3. The D gene is left open where the match is weak. The listing skips clone size in some rows; elsewhere it reads once, few, many or a size class.

J: TRBJ2-3
size: NA
V: TRBV5-5
D: NA
DNA: TGTGCCAGCAGCTTGGGGAGAACAGATACGCAGTATTTT
CDR3: CASSLGRTDTQYF

J: TRBJ1-4
size: NA
V: TRBV27
D: TRBD1
DNA: TGTGCCAGCAGTTCAGGGGGAGGTGAAAAACTGTTTTTT
CDR3: CASSSGGGEKLFF

J: TRBJ2-3
size: once
V: TRBV7-8
D: NA
DNA: TGTGCCAGCAGCTTAGCAGACATAGGAGATACGCAGTATTTT
CDR3: CASSLADIGDTQYF

J: TRBJ1-1
size: NA
V: TRBV7-2
D: NA
DNA: TGTGCCAGCAGCCCGTCCGGGGGCACTGAAGCTTTCTTT
CDR3: CASSPSGGTEAFF

J: TRBJ2-1
size: NA
V: TRBV19
D: NA
DNA: TGTGCCAGTAGTATCTGGAGAGATCGGCAGTTCTTC
CDR3: CASSIWRDRQFF

J: TRBJ1-2
size: NA
V: TRBV13
D: NA
DNA: TGTGCCAGCAGCCCCCCGATAGGCTACACCTTC
CDR3: CASSPPIGYTF

J: TRBJ2-5
size: NA
V: TRBV19
D: TRBD1
DNA: TGTGCCAGTAGTATGGAATTTGCAGGGGGCTTTGAGACCCAGTACTTC
CDR3: CASSMEFAGGFETQYF

J: TRBJ1-1
size: few
V: TRBV7-9
D: NA
DNA: TGTGCCAGCAGCTTAGTCTCCACTGAAGCTTTCTTT
CDR3: CASSLVSTEAFF

J: TRBJ2-7
size: NA
V: TRBV11-2
D: NA
DNA: TGTGCCAGCAGCCCCCCGGGGTTCACCTACGAGCAGTACTTC
CDR3: CASSPPGFTYEQYF

J: TRBJ2-1
size: NA
V: TRBV12-3/TRBV12-4
D: TRBD1
DNA: TGTGCCAGCAACGCCGACAGGGTGGGGTACAATGAGCAGTTCTTC
CDR3: CASNADRVGYNEQFF

J: TRBJ1-1
size: NA
V: TRBV10-3
D: NA
DNA: TGTGCCATCAGTCCCCGGGGCACTGAAGCTTTCTTT
CDR3: CAISPRGTEAFF

J: TRBJ2-4
size: once
V: TRBV10-3
D: NA
DNA: TGTGCCATCAGTGAGTCGCTGGTAGTGGAAAACATTCAGTACTTC
CDR3: CAISESLVVENIQYF

J: TRBJ2-1
size: few
V: TRBV5-1
D: NA
DNA: TGCGCCAGCAGGCTACACAATGAGCAGTTCTTC
CDR3: CASRLHNEQFF

J: TRBJ2-3
size: NA
V: TRBV7-9
D: NA
DNA: TGTGCCAGTTGGGAATATCCAGATACGCAGTATTTT
CDR3: CASWEYPDTQYF

J: TRBJ2-5
size: NA
V: TRBV25-1
D: TRBD1
DNA: TGTGCCAGCAGTGTGGTTGGACAGGCTCCAAGAGAGACCCAGTACTTC
CDR3: CASSVVGQAPRETQYF

J: TRBJ2-1
size: NA
V: TRBV9
D: NA
DNA: TGTGCCAGCAGTGAAGAGACTATAACGAGCTACAATGAGCAGTTCTTC
CDR3: CASSEETITSYNEQFF

J: TRBJ1-1
size: NA
V: TRBV7-9
D: NA
DNA: TGTGCCAGCAGCTTAGTTTCCGCGTCCAGAGACACTGAAGCTTTCTTT
CDR3: CASSLVSASRDTEAFF

J: TRBJ1-1
size: NA
V: TRBV6-2/TRBV6-3
D: TRBD1
DNA: TGTGCCAGCAGTTACGGTGACAGGGGAGGGACTGAAGCTTTCTTT
CDR3: CASSYGDRGGTEAFF

J: TRBJ1-2
size: NA
V: TRBV12-3/TRBV12-4
D: NA
DNA: TGTGCCAGCAGTTCCATCATACACTTCTATGGCTACACCTTC
CDR3: CASSSIIHFYGYTF

J: TRBJ2-1
size: once
V: TRBV27
D: TRBD1
DNA: TGTGCCAGCAGTCCGCGGACAGGGGAGGACAATGAGCAGTTCTTC
CDR3: CASSPRTGEDNEQFF

J: TRBJ2-2
size: few
V: TRBV27
D: NA
DNA: TGTGCCAGCAGTTTATTGGGGAAGGCCGGGGAGCTGTTTTTT
CDR3: CASSLLGKAGELFF

J: TRBJ2-1
size: NA
V: TRBV7-2
D: TRBD2
DNA: TGTGCCAGCAGCTTAACTAGCGGGAGATACAATGAGCAGTTCTTC
CDR3: CASSLTSGRYNEQFF

J: TRBJ1-5
size: NA
V: TRBV3-1
D: NA
DNA: TGTGCCAGCAGCCTCCCGGGACTAGAGACTAGCACAGATACGCAGCATTTT
CDR3: CASSLPGLETSTDTQHF

J: TRBJ1-2
size: NA
V: TRBV6-5
D: TRBD1
DNA: TGTGCCAGCAGTTACGAAGGGACAGGGCGGGATGGCTACACCTTC
CDR3: CASSYEGTGRDGYTF

J: TRBJ1-1
size: NA
V: TRBV18
D: NA
DNA: TGTGCCAGCTCACAACGGGAGGACACCACTGAAGCTTTCTTT
CDR3: CASSQREDTTEAFF

J: TRBJ2-7
size: NA
V: TRBV28
D: NA
DNA: TGTGCCAGCAGTTCAGACGGGGAACTCTACGAGCAGTACTTC
CDR3: CASSSDGELYEQYF

J: TRBJ1-1
size: NA
V: TRBV11-2
D: NA
DNA: TGTGCCAGCAGCTTACCAGGCGAAGCTTTCTTT
CDR3: CASSLPGEAFF

J: TRBJ1-2
size: NA
V: TRBV9
D: NA
DNA: TGTGCCAGCAGCGTAGTGGGGGGCCGGCCTGGCTACACCTTC
CDR3: CASSVVGGRPGYTF

J: TRBJ2-1
size: once
V: TRBV9
D: NA
DNA: TGTGCCAGCAGCGCCATGATAGGAGGGGATGAGCAGTTCTTC
CDR3: CASSAMIGGDEQFF

J: TRBJ2-1
size: NA
V: TRBV4-1
D: NA
DNA: TGCGCCAGCAAATGGGGTGGTGAGCAGTTCTTC
CDR3: CASKWGGEQFF

J: TRBJ2-7
size: NA
V: TRBV5-4
D: TRBD1
DNA: TGTGCCAGCAGCGGGTGGACAGGGCACGAGCAGTACTTC
CDR3: CASSGWTGHEQYF

J: TRBJ2-2
size: NA
V: TRBV15
D: NA
DNA: TGTGCCACCAGCGCATTTGGCTCCGGGGAGCTGTTTTTT
CDR3: CATSAFGSGELFF

J: TRBJ2-3
size: NA
V: TRBV4-2
D: TRBD2
DNA: TGTGCCAGCAGCTCAATAGCGGGAGGTGAGGCAGATACGCAGTATTTT
CDR3: CASSSIAGGEADTQYF

J: TRBJ2-1
size: NA
V: TRBV6-6
D: NA
DNA: TGTGCCAGCAACCCGGGACACAACTACAATGAGCAGTTCTTC
CDR3: CASNPGHNYNEQFF

J: TRBJ1-2
size: once
V: TRBV7-9
D: NA
DNA: TGTGCCAGCAGCTCAACGAAGGGAGGGCCAGATGGCTACACCTTC
CDR3: CASSSTKGGPDGYTF

J: TRBJ2-5
size: NA
V: TRBV11-2
D: TRBD1
DNA: TGTGCCAGCAGCTCACGCTCCAGGGGGCAAGAGACCCAGTACTTC
CDR3: CASSSRSRGQETQYF

J: TRBJ2-3
size: NA
V: TRBV9
D: TRBD1
DNA: TGTGCCAGCAGCCCCGCCAGGGGGCCGATCACAGATACGCAGTATTTT
CDR3: CASSPARGPITDTQYF

J: TRBJ2-1
size: NA
V: TRBV7-7
D: NA
DNA: TGTGCTAGCAGCCGAGGCCCTCCCAGCTCCTACAATGAGCAGTTCTTC
CDR3: CASSRGPPSSYNEQFF

J: TRBJ2-2
size: NA
V: TRBV4-2
D: NA
DNA: TGTGCCAGCAGCCAAGTTGTGGGCCCGAACACCGGGGAGCTGTTTTTT
CDR3: CASSQVVGPNTGELFF

J: TRBJ1-1
size: NA
V: TRBV28
D: NA
DNA: TGTGCCAGCAGCCTAAGGGTGACTGAAGCTTTCTTT
CDR3: CASSLRVTEAFF

J: TRBJ2-2
size: NA
V: TRBV15
D: NA
DNA: TGTGCCACCAGCAGCTCCGAGGGTGGGGAGCTGTTTTTT
CDR3: CATSSSEGGELFF

J: TRBJ2-1
size: NA
V: TRBV4-3
D: NA
DNA: TGCGCCAGCAGCCAAGATTCACAAATTTACAATGAGCAGTTCTTC
CDR3: CASSQDSQIYNEQFF

J: TRBJ1-1
size: NA
V: TRBV27
D: NA
DNA: TGTGCCAGCAGTTTAGGGGGGGGTTTTACTGAAGCTTTCTTT
CDR3: CASSLGGGFTEAFF

J: TRBJ1-5
size: NA
V: TRBV11-2
D: NA
DNA: TGTGCCAGCAGCCTCGGGACAACTGCGGCGCAGCCCCAGCATTTT
CDR3: CASSLGTTAAQPQHF

J: TRBJ2-1
size: NA
V: TRBV28
D: NA
DNA: TGTGCCAGCAGTTTCCCCGTTGGAGAGTGGGATTACAATGAGCAGTTCTTC
CDR3: CASSFPVGEWDYNEQFF

J: TRBJ1-1
size: NA
V: TRBV12-3/TRBV12-4
D: NA
DNA: TGTGCCAGCAGCTTCGGTCGGGTGAACACTGAAGCTTTCTTT
CDR3: CASSFGRVNTEAFF

J: TRBJ2-1
size: NA
V: TRBV9
D: TRBD2
DNA: TGTGCCAGCAGCGTAGACTTAACTAGCGGTTATGAGCAGTTCTTC
CDR3: CASSVDLTSGYEQFF